This T cell receptor (beta chain) came from a study of blood T cell repertoires in COVID-19. Study-wide context: Sources were T cells, B-cell-depleted T cells, or PBMCs; the material itself was cDNA or gDNA.

The germline CDR1 and CDR2 sequences are GTSNPN and SVGIG (reference sequence). The CDR3 spans 14 residues. With 3 bases clipped from V and 3 bases from J, the junction kept 5 bases outside the gene matches. In the authors' methods: Reference gene primer amplification in the assay estimated nucleated cell counts. Clones were read by immunoSEQ multiplex PCR, and TCRdb kept only the in-frame ones, dropping some. Clone size and the V and J calls come from that table; the DNA yielded D and trimming. This table holds 250,000 to 300,000 clones, 88% found once. The chain joins TRBV30 to TRBJ1-2; 9 nucleotides line up with TRBD1. The receptor was isolated from a woman aged 25-40 years with acute or convalescent COVID-19. The specimen was peripheral blood. The DNA for the CDR3 is TGTGCCTGGAGAGGGACAGGGAGGGACTATGGCTACACCTTC. It encodes CAWRGTGRDYGYTF.